Listed here are 4 T cell receptor beta chains from one sample, sequenced in a study of blood T cell repertoires in COVID-19. Clones were sequenced by immunoSEQ multiplex PCR, and TCRdb holds only the in-frame ones, with some missing. The sample has about 270,000 clones; 70% to 90% are singletons. Sequenced material: PBMCs or T cells enriched from blood (not recorded which). These receptors originate from a woman aged 40 to 49 with acute COVID-19.

This clone was counted a single time. The V and J genes are TRBV24-1 and TRBJ1-5, with a weak D call TRBD1 (6 bases). V lost 3 bases, J lost 5 bases, and 13 bases lay in between. Germline CDR1 reads KGHDR; CDR2 reads SFDVKD. The CDR3 runs 15 residues. The CDR3 nucleotides are TGTGCCACCAGTGATCTGGGGGGGGGCGATCAGCCCCAGCATTTT. It translates to CATSDLGGGDQPQHF.

The J gene is TRBJ2-7, the V gene TRBV6-1; D is unresolved. The V gene's germline CDR1 is MNHNS and CDR2 SASEGT. Trimming left V 2 bases short and J 4 bases short, with 6 bases between. This CDR3 has 12 residues. The CDR3: CASSETVYEQYF. The CDR3, as DNA: TGTGCCAGCAGTGAAACTGTATACGAGCAGTACTTC.

The chain uses TRBV21-1 and TRBJ2-7; TRBD1, the D gene given by the table, was not confirmed from the DNA. TRBV21-1 is designated a pseudogene. The CDR3 contains 16 residues. The CDR3 spells CASSKRGKRPRPEQYF. The CDR3 DNA reads as TGTGCCAGCAGCAAAAGGGGAAAACGACCAAGGCCCGAGCAGTACTTC.

The chain has TRBV10-1 and TRBJ2-1; 7 bases are shared with TRBD2. Germline trimming cut 4 bases from V and 2 bases from J; bases unmatched to any gene: 2. The CDR3 contains 14 residues. The germline gives CDR1 WNHNN, CDR2 SYGVQD (reference sequence). As DNA, the CDR3 is TGCGCCAGCAGTGTGGGACTAACCTACAATGAGCAGTTCTTC. Translation gives CASSVGLTYNEQFF.